This T cell receptor (beta chain) came from a study of T cells in localized non-small cell lung cancer. General study points: The appearance of a median around 57 of the top 100 tumor clones was seen in adjacent lung. Uninvolved adjacent lung showed the highest T cell clonality, exceeding tumor.

This CDR3 contains 18 residues. Germline V gives CDR1 SGDLS, CDR2 YYNGEE. V lost 0 bases and J lost 4, with 20 bases in between. With respect to this clone: The antigen is unknown.

Clones were read by immunoSEQ multiplex PCR, and TCRdb kept only the in-frame ones, dropping some. The sample holds 2,000 or so clones, 22% seen once. The source of this sequence is a man between 40 and 75 years old with stage II lung adenocarcinoma. This sample comprised normal lung tissue next to the tumor, obtained before any cancer treatment. This chain connects TRBV9 to TRBJ1-3; a weak D match, TRBD1 (6 bases). The CDR3 DNA follows: TGTGCCAGCAGCGTAGCCCAGGTCACCACAGGGTCCGGAAACACCATATATTTT. It encodes CASSVAQVTTGSGNTIYF.